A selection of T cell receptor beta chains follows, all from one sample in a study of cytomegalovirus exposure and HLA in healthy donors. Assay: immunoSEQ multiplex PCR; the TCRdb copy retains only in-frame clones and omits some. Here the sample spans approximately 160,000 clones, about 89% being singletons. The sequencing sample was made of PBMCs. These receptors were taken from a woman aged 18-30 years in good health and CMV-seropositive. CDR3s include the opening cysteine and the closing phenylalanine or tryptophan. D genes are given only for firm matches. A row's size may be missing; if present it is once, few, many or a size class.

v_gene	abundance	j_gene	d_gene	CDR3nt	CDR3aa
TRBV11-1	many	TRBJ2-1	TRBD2	TGTGCCAGCAGCTATGGGACTAGCGAATCTTTTTCCTACAATGAGCAGTTCTTC	CASSYGTSESFSYNEQFF
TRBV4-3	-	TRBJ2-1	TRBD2	TGCGCCAGCAGCCAAGATAGGACTAGCGGGAGGACTAGTGAGCAGTTCTTC	CASSQDRTSGRTSEQFF
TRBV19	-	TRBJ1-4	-	TGTGCCAGTAGATCTGGACAGCCATCCCAGCGGGGTGAAAAACTGTTTTTT	CASRSGQPSQRGEKLFF
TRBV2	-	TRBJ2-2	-	TGTGCCAGCGGAGGGGACGCGAACACCGGGGAGCTGTTTTTT	CASGGDANTGELFF
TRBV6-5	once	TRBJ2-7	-	TGTGCCAGCAGTTACTCGTCCGGGATACCCTACGAGCAGTACTTC	CASSYSSGIPYEQYF
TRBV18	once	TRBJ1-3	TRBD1	TGTGCCAGCTCACCGGGACAGGGAGGAAACACCATATATTTT	CASSPGQGGNTIYF
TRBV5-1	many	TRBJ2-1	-	TGCGCCAGCAGCTTGGTTGTCGGGAACAATGAGCAGTTCTTC	CASSLVVGNNEQFF
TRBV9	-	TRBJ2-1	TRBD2	TGTGCCAGCAGCGTAGCGGCTAGCGGGATTAAAAATGAGCAGTTCTTC	CASSVAASGIKNEQFF
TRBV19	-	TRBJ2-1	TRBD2	TGTGCCAGTAGTCCCCGGACTAGCGGGGGGTACAACAATGAGCAGTTCTTC	CASSPRTSGGYNNEQFF
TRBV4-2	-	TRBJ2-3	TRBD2	TGTGCCAGCAGCCAAGCTCTTAGCGGGAGAGTATCGGATACGCAGTATTTT	CASSQALSGRVSDTQYF
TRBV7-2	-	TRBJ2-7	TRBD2	TGTGCCAGCAGCGTCGGACTAGCGGGGCGGATCTCCTACGAGCAGTACTTC	CASSVGLAGRISYEQYF
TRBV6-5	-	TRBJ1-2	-	TGTGCCAGCAGAGCGGGGCTCGTTAACTATGGCTACACCTTC	CASRAGLVNYGYTF
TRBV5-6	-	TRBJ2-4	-	TGTGCCAGCAGCTCACTAACGGGGGCCAAAAACATTCAGTACTTC	CASSSLTGAKNIQYF
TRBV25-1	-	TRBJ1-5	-	TGTGCCAGCAGTGAAGGCCGGGGGAGCAATCAGCCCCAGCATTTT	CASSEGRGSNQPQHF
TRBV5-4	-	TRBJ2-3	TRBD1	TGTGCCAGCAGCTTCCCCCCGGGACAGGTCCGCACAGATACGCAGTATTTT	CASSFPPGQVRTDTQYF
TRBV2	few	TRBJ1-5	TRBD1	TGTGCCAGCAGTGACTACAGGGGGCCTAATCAGCCCCAGCATTTT	CASSDYRGPNQPQHF
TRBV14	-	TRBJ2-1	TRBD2	TGTGCCAGCAGCGAAGGACTAGCGGCCTACAATGAGCAGTTCTTC	CASSEGLAAYNEQFF
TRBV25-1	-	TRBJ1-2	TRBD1	TGTGCCAGCAGCGACGACAGGGGGCTTCCTCTTAGTGGCTACACCTTC	CASSDDRGLPLSGYTF
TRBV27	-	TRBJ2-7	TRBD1	TGTGCCAGCGGGGACAGTGGTGGGTACGAGCAGTACTTC	CASGDSGGYEQYF
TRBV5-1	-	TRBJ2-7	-	TGCGCCAGCAGCTTGGAGCTCGGGGTTTCGGGGGAGCAGTACTTC	CASSLELGVSGEQYF
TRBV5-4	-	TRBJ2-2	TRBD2	TGTGCCAGCAGCTTGCTACTAGCGGTCCTCCGGGGCACCGGGGAGCTGTTTTTT	CASSLLLAVLRGTGELFF
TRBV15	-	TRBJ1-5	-	TGTGCCACCAGCAGAGCTAGGGGCGGCAATCAGCCCCAGCATTTT	CATSRARGGNQPQHF
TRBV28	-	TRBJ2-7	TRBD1	TGTGCCAGCACCCTGACAGGGGGGGACGAGCAGTACTTC	CASTLTGGDEQYF
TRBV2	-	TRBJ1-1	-	TGTGCCAGCAGTGTACCCGGACAGAACACTGAAGCTTTCTTT	CASSVPGQNTEAFF
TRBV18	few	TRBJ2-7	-	TGTGCCAGCTCAACTACTTCCTACGAGCAGTACTTC	CASSTTSYEQYF
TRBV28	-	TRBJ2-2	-	TGTGCCAGCAGTCCGACTCAGGGGCATAGCCAGACCGGGGAGCTGTTTTTT	CASSPTQGHSQTGELFF
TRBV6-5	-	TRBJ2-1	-	TGTGCCAGCAGTTTTGGGGGGAAGCAGTTCTTC	CASSFGGKQFF
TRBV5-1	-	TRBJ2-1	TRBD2	TGCGCCAGCAGCCCGCTAGCGGGGCGCTACGGTGAGCAGTTCTTC	CASSPLAGRYGEQFF
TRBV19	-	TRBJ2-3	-	TGTGCCAGTACTGACATCAGGGGGGCTGCAGATACGCAGTATTTT	CASTDIRGAADTQYF
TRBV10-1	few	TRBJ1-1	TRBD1	TGCGCCAGCAAAGCGACAGGGGGAAACACTGAAGCTTTCTTT	CASKATGGNTEAFF
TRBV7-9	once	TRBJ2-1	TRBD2	TGTGCCAGCAGCCCGACCGTAGCGGGAGTCCACCATGAGCAGTTCTTC	CASSPTVAGVHHEQFF
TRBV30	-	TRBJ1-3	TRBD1	TGTGCCTGGAGTCGGACAGGGATTCTGCCGAGGGCTCGTTTGGCTGGAAACACCATATATTTT	CAWSRTGILPRARLAGNTIYF
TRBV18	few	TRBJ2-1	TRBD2	TGTGCCAGCTCACCACCGTCCGGGACTAGCGGGGGCAATGAGCAGTTCTTC	CASSPPSGTSGGNEQFF
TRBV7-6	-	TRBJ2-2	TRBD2	TGTGCCAGCAGCTTACTCAGTAGACTAGCGGGACCTAACACCGGGGAGCTGTTTTTT	CASSLLSRLAGPNTGELFF
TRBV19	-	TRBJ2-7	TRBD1	TGTACAGGGGCGGTGGTGCAAGACGAGCAGTACTTC	CTGAVVQDEQYF
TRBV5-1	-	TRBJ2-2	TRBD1	TGCGCCAGCAGCTCAGAACCGACAGGGGGCGGAACCGGGGAGCTGTTTTTT	CASSSEPTGGGTGELFF
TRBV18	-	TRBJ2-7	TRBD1	TGTGCCAGCTCACCAATGAGGCCCGGGACAGGGGACGACGAGCAGTACTTC	CASSPMRPGTGDDEQYF
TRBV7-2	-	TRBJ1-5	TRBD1	TGTGCCAGCAGCTCACAGGGGGTTCACAATCAGCCCCAGCATTTT	CASSSQGVHNQPQHF
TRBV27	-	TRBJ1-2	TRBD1	TGTGCCAGCAGTCACCTCCGGGGACAGGGGGCTGATGGCTACACCTTC	CASSHLRGQGADGYTF
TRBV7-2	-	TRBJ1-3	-	TGTGCCAGCAGCTTAGCAGGAGGGGTTGGAAACACCATATATTTT	CASSLAGGVGNTIYF
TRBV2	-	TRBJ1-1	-	TGTGCCAGCAGAGGCAGGGAGAACACTGAAGCTTTCTTT	CASRGRENTEAFF
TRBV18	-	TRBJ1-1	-	TGTGCCAGCTCAATGGAGGGGATGAACACTGAAGCTTTCTTT	CASSMEGMNTEAFF